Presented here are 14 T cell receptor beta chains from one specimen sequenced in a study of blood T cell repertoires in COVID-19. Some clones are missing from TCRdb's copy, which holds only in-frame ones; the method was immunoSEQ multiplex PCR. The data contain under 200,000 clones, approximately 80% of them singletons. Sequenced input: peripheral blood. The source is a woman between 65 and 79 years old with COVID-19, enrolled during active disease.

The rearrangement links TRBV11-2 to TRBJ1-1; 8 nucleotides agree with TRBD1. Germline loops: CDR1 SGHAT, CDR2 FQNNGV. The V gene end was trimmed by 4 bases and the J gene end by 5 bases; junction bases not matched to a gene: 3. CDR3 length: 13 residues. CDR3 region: CASSSDRATEAFF. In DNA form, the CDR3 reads TGTGCCAGCAGCTCGGACAGGGCGACTGAAGCTTTCTTT.

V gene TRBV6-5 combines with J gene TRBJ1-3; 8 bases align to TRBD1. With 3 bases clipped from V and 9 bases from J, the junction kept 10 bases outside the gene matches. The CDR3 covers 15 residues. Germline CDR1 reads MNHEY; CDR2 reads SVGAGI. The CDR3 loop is CASSYRDRRLSTIYF. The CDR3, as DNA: TGTGCCAGCAGTTATAGGGACAGGAGGTTGAGCACCATATATTTT.

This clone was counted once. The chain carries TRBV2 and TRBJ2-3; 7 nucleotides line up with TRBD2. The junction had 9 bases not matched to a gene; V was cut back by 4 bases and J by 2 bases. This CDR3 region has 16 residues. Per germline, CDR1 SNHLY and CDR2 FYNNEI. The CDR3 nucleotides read TGTGCCAGCAGTGCGGAGAGCGGGGCCTCCACAGATACGCAGTATTTT. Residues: CASSAESGASTDTQYF.

For the CDR3, the DNA is TGTGCCAGCAGCGTACAGTCGAACACCGGGGAGCTGTTTTTT. It is translated as CASSVQSNTGELFF. V and J are TRBV9 and TRBJ2-2; D is uncertain. This CDR3 comprises 14 residues. V was trimmed by 1 base and J by 0 bases, leaving 4 bases between them. Germline CDR1 and CDR2: SGDLS and YYNGEE. Looking up the rest from reference TRBV9 and TRBJ2-2 gives the full variable domain: DSGVTQTPKHLITATGQRVTLRCSPRSGDLSVYWYQQSLDQGLQFLIQYYNGEERAKGNILERFSAQQFPDLHSELNLSSLELGDSALYFCASSVQSNTGELFFGEGSRLTVL.

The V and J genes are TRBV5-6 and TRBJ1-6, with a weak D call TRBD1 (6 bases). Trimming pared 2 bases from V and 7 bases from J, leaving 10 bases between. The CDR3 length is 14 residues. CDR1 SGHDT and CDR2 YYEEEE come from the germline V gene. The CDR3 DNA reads TGTGCCAGCAGCTTTGGACAGCGGAATTCACCCCTCCACTTT. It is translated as CASSFGQRNSPLHF.

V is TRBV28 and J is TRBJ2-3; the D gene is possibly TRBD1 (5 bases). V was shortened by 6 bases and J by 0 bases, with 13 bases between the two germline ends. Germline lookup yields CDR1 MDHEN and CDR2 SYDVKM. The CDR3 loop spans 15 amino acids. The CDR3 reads CASSLTGISTDTQYF. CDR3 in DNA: TGTGCCAGCAGCCTCACAGGAATTAGCACAGATACGCAGTATTTT.

The CDR3 nucleotides read TGTGCCAGCAGCCAGGGGGCTGGCGGCTACACCTTC. This translates into CASSQGAGGYTF. The rearrangement uses TRBV3-1 (or the pseudogene TRBV3-2) and TRBJ1-2, with D possibly being TRBD1 (6 bases). Trimming pared 3 bases from V and 8 bases from J, leaving 10 bases between. CDR1 and CDR2 (germline): LGHDT, YNNKEL (reference sequence). The CDR3 extends over 12 amino acids.

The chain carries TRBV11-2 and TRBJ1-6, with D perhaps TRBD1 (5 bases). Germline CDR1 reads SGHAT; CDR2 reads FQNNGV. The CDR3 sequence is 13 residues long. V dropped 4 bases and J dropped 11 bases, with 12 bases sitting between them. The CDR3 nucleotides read TGTGCCAGCAGCTGGGGGGAAGGAGCACCCCTCCACTTT. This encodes CASSWGEGAPLHF.

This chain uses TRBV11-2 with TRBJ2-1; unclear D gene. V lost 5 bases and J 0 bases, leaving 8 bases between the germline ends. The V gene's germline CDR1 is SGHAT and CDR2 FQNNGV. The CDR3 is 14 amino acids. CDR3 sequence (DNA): TGTGCCAGCAGCGTCCCGAGCTCCTACAATGAGCAGTTCTTC. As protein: CASSVPSSYNEQFF.

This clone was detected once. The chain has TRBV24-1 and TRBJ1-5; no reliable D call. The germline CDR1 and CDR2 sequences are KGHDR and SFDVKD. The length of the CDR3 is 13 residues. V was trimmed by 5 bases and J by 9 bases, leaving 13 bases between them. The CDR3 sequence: CATSGTRYGPQHF. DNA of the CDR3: TGTGCCACCAGTGGCACTCGCTATGGGCCCCAGCATTTT.

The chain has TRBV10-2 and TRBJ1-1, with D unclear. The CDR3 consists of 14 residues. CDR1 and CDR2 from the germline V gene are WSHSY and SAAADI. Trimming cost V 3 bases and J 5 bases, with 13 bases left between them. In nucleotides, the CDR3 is TGCGCCAGCAGTGATTCCTTAGTAGTAACTGAAGCTTTCTTT. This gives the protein CASSDSLVVTEAFF.

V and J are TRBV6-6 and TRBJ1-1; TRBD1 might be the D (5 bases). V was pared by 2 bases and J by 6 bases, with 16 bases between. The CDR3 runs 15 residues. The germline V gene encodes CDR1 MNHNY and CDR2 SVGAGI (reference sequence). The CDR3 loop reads CASSYRDPPGAEAFF. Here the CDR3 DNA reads TGTGCCAGCAGTTACCGAGACCCCCCGGGGGCTGAAGCTTTCTTT.

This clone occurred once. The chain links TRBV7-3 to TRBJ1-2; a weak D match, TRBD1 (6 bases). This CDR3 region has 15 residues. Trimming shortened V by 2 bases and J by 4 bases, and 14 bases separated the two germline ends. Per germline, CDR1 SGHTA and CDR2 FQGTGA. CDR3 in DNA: TGTGCCAGCAGCTTAGGGCAGGGGCGAAGCTATGGCTACACCTTC. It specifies CASSLGQGRSYGYTF.

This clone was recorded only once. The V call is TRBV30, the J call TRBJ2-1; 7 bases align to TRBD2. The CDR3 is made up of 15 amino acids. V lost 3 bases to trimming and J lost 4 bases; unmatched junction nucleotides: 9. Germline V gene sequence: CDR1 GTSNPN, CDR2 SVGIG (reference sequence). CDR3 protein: CAWRGNGRRYNEQFF. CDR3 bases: TGTGCCTGGAGGGGTAACGGGAGGAGATACAATGAGCAGTTCTTC. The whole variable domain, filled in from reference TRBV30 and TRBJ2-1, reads SQTIHQWPATLVQPVGSPLSLECTVEGTSNPNLYWYRQAAGRGLQLLFYSVGIGQISSEVPQNLSASRPQDRQFILSSKKLLLSDSGFYLCAWRGNGRRYNEQFFGPGTRLTVL.